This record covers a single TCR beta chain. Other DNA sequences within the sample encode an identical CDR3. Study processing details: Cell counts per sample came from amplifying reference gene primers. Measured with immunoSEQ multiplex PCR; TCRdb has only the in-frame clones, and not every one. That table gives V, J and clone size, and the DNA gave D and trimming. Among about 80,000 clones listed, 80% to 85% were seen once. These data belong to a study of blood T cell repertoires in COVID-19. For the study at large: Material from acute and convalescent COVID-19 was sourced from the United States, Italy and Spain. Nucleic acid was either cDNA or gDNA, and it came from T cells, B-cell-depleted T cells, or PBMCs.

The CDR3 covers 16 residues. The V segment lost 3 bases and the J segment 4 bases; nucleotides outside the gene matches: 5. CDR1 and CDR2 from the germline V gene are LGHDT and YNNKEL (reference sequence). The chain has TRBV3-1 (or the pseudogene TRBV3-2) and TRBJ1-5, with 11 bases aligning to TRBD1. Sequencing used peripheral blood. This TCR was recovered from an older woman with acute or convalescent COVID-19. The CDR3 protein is CASSQAGTGGNQPQHF. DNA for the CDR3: TGTGCCAGCAGCCAGGCCGGGACAGGGGGAAATCAGCCCCAGCATTTT.